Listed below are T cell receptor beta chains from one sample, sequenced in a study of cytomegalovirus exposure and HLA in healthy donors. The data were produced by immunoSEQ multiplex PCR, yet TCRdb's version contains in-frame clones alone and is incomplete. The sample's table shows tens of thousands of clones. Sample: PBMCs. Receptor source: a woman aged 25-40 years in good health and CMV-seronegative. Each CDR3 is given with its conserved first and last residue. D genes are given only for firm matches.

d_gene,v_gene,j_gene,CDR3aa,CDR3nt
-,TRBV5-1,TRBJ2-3,CASSGGSVGDTQYF,TGCGCCAGCAGCGGTGGTTCCGTCGGAGATACGCAGTATTTT
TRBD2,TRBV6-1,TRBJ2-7,CASSEAQGAGEGYEQYF,TGTGCCAGCAGTGAAGCGCAAGGGGCGGGAGAAGGCTACGAGCAGTACTTC
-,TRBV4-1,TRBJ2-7,CASSQLERIGEQYF,TGCGCCAGCAGCCAATTAGAGAGAATCGGCGAGCAGTACTTC
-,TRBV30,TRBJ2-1,CAWSVLSLPEQFF,TGTGCCTGGAGTGTACTAAGCCTCCCTGAGCAGTTCTTC
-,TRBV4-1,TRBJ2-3,CASSQEWGVRTDTQYF,TGCGCCAGCAGCCAAGAATGGGGGGTCCGCACAGATACGCAGTATTTT
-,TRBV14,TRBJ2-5,CASSQGSSYYQETQYF,TGTGCCAGCAGCCAAGGCTCATCCTATTACCAAGAGACCCAGTACTTC
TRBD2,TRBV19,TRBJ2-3,CASSIVLAGGADTQYF,TGTGCCAGTAGTATAGTCCTCGCGGGAGGTGCAGATACGCAGTATTTT
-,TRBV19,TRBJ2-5,CASSMTGDRKETQYF,TGTGCCAGTAGTATGACGGGAGACCGGAAAGAGACCCAGTACTTC
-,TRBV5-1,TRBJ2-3,CASSLADTTDTQYF,TGCGCCAGCAGCTTGGCGGACACCACAGATACGCAGTATTTT
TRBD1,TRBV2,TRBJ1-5,CASRAGGSGMWPQHF,TGTGCCAGCAGGGCAGGGGGCTCGGGGATGTGGCCCCAGCATTTT
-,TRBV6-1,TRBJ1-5,CASSDQGGNQPQHF,TGTGCCAGCAGTGATCAAGGGGGCAATCAGCCCCAGCATTTT
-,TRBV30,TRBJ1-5,CAWSVRAGVNQPQHF,TGTGCCTGGAGTGTAAGGGCAGGGGTCAACCAGCCCCAGCATTTT
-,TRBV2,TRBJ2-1,CASSEGAGRHNEQFF,TGTGCCAGCAGTGAAGGGGCAGGGCGGCACAATGAGCAGTTCTTC
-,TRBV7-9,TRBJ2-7,CASSLSQVGKQYF,TGTGCCAGCAGCTTAAGTCAGGTCGGGAAGCAGTACTTC
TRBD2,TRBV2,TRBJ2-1,CASTDLAGGNEQFF,TGTGCCAGCACCGATCTAGCGGGAGGAAATGAGCAGTTCTTC
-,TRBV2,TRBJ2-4,CASSDLGGAMIKDIQYF,TGTGCCAGCAGCGATTTGGGGGGGGCTATGATTAAGGACATTCAGTACTTC
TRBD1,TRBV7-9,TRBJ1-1,CASSFPPGQGAFF,TGTGCCAGCAGCTTCCCCCCGGGACAGGGAGCTTTCTTT
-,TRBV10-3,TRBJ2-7,CAIRDTVYEQYF,TGTGCCATCCGGGACACAGTCTACGAGCAGTACTTC
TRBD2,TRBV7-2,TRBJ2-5,CASSASGSRETQYF,TGTGCCAGCAGCGCTAGCGGGAGTAGGGAGACCCAGTACTTC
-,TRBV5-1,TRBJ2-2,CASSPDQGGAGELFF,TGCGCCAGCAGCCCGGATCAAGGAGGCGCCGGGGAGCTGTTTTTT
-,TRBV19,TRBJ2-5,CASSIPGILETQYF,TGTGCCAGTAGTATCCCGGGGATACTCGAGACCCAGTACTTC
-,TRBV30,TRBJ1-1,CAWVPGGNTEAFF,TGTGCCTGGGTGCCGGGGGGGAACACTGAAGCTTTCTTT
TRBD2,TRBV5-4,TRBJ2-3,CASSSGDLEREVTDTQYF,TGTGCCAGCAGCTCGGGGGACTTGGAGCGGGAGGTGACAGATACGCAGTATTTT
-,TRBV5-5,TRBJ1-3,CASSSRVDSGNTIYF,TGTGCCAGCAGCTCCAGGGTAGACTCTGGAAACACCATATATTTT
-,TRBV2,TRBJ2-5,CASSRRDLETQYF,TGTGCCAGCAGCAGAAGGGACTTAGAGACCCAGTACTTC